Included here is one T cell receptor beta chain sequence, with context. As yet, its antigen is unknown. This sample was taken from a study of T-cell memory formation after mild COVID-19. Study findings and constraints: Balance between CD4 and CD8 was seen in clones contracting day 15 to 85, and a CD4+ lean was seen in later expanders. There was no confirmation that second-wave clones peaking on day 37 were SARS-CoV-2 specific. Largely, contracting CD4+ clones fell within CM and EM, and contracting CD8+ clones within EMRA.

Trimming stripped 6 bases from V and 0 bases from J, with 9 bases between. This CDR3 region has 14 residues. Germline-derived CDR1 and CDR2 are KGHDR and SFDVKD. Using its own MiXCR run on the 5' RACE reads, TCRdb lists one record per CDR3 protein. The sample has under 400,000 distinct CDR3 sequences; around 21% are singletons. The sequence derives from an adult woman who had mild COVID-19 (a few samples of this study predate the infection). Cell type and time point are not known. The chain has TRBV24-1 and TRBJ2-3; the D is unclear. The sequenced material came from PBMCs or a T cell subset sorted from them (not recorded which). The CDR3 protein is CATSHWGSTDTQYF. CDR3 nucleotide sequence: TGTGCCACCAGTCACTGGGGAAGCACAGATACGCAGTATTTT.